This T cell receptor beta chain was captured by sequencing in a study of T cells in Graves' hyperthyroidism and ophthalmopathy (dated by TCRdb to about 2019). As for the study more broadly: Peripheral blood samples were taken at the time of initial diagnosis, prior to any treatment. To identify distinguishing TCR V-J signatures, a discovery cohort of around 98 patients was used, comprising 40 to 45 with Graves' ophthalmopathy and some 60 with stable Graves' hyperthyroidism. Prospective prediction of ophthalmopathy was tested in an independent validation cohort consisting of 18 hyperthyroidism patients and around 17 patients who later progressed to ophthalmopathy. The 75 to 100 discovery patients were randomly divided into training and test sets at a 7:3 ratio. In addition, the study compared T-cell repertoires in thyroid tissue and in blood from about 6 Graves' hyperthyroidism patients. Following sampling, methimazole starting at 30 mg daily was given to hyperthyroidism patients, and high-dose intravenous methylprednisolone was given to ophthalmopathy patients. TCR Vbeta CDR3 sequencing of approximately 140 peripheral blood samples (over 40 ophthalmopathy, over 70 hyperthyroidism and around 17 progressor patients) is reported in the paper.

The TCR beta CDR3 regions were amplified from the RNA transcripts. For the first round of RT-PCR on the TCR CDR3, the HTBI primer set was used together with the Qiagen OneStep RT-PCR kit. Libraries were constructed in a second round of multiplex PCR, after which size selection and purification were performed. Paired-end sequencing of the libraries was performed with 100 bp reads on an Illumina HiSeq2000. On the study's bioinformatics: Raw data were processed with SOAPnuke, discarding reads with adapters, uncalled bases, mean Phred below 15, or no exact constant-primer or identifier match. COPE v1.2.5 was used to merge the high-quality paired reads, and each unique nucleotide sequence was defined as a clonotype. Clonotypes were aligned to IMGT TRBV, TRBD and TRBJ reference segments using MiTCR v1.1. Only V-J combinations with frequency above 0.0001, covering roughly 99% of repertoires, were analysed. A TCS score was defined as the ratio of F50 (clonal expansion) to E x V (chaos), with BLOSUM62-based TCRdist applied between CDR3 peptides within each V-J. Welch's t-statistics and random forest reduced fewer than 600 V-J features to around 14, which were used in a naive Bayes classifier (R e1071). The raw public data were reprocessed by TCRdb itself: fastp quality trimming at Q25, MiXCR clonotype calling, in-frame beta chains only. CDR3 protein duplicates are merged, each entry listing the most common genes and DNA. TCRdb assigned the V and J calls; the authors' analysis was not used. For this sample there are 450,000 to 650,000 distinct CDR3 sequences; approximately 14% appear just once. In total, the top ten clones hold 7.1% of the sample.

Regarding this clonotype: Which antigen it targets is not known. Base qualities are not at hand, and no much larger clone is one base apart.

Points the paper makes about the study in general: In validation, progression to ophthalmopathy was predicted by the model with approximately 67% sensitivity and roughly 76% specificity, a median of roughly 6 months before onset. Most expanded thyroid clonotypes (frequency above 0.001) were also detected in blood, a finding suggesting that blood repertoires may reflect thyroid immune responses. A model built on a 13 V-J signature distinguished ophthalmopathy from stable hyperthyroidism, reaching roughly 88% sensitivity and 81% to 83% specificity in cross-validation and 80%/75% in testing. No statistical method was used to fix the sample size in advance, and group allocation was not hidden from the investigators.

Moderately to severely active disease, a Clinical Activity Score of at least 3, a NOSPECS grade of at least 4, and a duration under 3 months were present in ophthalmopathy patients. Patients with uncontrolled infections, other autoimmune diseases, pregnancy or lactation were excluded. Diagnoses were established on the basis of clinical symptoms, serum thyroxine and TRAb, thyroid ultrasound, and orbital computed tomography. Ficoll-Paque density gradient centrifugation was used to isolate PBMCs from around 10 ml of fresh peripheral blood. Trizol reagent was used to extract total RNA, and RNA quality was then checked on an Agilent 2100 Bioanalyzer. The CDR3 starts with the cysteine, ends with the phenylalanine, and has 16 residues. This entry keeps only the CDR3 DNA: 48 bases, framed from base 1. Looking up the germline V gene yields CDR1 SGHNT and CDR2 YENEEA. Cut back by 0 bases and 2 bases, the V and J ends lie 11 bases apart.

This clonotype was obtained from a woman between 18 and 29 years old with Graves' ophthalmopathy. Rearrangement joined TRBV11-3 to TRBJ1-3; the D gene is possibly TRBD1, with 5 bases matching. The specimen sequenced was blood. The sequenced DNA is TGTGCCAGCAGCTTAGATCCCCTAGGGGCTGGAAACACCATATATTTT. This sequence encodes CASSLDPLGAGNTIYF.